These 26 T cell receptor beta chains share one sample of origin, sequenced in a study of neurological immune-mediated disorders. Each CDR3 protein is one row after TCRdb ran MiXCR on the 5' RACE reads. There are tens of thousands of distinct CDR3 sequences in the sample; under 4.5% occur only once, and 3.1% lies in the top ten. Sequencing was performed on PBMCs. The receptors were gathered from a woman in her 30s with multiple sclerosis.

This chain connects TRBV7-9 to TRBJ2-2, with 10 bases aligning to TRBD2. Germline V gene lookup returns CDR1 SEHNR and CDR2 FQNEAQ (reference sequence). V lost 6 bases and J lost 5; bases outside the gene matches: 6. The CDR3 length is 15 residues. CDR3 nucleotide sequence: TGTGCCAGCAGTTGGACTAGCGGTGAGACCGGGGAGCTGTTTTTT. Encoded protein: CASSWTSGETGELFF. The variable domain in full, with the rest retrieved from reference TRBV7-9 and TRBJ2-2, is DTGVSQNPRHKITKRGQNVTFRCDPISEHNRLYWYRQTLGQGPEFLTYFQNEAQLEKSRLLSDRFSAERPKGSFSTLEIQRTEQGDSAMYLCASSWTSGETGELFFGEGSRLTVL.

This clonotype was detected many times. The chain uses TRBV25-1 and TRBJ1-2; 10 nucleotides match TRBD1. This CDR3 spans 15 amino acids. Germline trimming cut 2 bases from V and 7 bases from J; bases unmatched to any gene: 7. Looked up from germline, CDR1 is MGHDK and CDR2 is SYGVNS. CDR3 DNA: TGTGCCAGCAGTGAACTTCCCGGGACAGGGGTTGGCTACACCTTC. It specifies CASSELPGTGVGYTF.

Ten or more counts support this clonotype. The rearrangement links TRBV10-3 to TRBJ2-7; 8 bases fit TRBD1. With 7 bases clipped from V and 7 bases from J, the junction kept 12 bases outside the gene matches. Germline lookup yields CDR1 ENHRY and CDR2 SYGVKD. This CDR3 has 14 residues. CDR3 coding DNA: TGTGCCATCAAGGGACGGACAGGGCCGGGGGAGCAGTACTTC. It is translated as CAIKGRTGPGEQYF.

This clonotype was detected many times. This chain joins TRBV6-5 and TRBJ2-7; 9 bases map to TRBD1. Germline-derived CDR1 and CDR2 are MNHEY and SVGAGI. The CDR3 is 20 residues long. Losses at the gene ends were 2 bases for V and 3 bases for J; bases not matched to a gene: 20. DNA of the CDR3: TGTGCCAGCAGTTACGTTATCCGGGACAGGGAAGACGTTTATCACTACGAGCAGTACTTC. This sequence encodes CASSYVIRDREDVYHYEQYF.

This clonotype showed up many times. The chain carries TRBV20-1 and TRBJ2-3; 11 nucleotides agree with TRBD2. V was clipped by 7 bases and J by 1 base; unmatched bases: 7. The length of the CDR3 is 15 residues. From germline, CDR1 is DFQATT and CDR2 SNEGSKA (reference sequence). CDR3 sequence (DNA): TGCAGTGTTAGCGGGAGGGCCAGAGGCACAGATACGCAGTATTTT. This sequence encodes CSVSGRARGTDTQYF.

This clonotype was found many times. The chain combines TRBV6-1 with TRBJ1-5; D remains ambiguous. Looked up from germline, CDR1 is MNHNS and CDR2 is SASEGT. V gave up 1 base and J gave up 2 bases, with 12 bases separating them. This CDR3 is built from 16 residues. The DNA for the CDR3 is TGTGCCAGCAGTGAAGGCCCCCCGACTGGCAATCAGCCCCAGCATTTT. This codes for CASSEGPPTGNQPQHF.

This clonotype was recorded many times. The CDR3 reads CASSLETSGYGYTF. DNA of the CDR3: TGCGCCAGCAGCTTAGAGACAAGTGGGTATGGCTACACCTTC. The chain recombines TRBV5-1 with TRBJ1-2, with no clear D. Trimming removed 2 bases at V and 5 bases at J, with 13 bases between. The CDR3 runs 14 residues. Germline lookup yields CDR1 SGHRS and CDR2 YFSETQ.

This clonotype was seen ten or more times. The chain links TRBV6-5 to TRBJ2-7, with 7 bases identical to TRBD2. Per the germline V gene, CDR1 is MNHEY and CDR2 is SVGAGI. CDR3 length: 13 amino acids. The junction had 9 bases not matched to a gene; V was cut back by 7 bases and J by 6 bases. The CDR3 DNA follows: TGTGCCAGCACCGGACTAGGTGTGGGCGAGCAGTACTTC. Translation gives CASTGLGVGEQYF.

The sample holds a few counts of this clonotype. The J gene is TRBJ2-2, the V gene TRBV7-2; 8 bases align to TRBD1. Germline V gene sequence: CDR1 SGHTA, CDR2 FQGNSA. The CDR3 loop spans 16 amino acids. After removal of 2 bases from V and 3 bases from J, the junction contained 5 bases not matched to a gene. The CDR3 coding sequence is TGTGCCAGCAGCTTATGGGCAGGGGGCGACACCGGGGAGCTGTTTTTT. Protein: CASSLWAGGDTGELFF.

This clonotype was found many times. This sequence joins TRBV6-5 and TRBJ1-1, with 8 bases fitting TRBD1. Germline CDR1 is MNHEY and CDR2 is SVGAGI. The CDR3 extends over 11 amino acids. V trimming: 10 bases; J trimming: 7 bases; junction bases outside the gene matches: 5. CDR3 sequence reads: CATRGPIEAFF. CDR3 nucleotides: TGTGCCACCAGGGGGCCTATTGAAGCTTTCTTT.

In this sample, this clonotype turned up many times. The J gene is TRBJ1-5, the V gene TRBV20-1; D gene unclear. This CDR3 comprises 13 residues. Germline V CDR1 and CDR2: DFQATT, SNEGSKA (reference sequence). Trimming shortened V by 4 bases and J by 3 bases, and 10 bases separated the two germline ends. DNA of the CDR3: TGCAGTGCTAAAAAAACAGACAATCAGCCCCAGCATTTT. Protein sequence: CSAKKTDNQPQHF.

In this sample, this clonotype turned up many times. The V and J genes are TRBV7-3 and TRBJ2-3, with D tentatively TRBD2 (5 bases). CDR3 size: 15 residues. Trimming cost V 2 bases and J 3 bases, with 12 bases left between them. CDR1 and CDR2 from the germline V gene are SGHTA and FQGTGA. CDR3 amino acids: CASSLGLRDTDTQYF. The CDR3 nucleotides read TGTGCCAGCAGCTTAGGTCTCCGGGATACAGATACGCAGTATTTT.

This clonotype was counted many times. The CDR3 DNA is TGTGCCATCAGTGAGACGCCGAGTGAGCAGTTCTTC. This sequence encodes CAISETPSEQFF. V is TRBV10-3 and J is TRBJ2-1; D is ambiguous. Germline V gives CDR1 ENHRY, CDR2 SYGVKD. CDR3 length: 12 amino acids. The V end lost 2 bases, the J end lost 9 bases, and 8 bases lay between the germline ends.

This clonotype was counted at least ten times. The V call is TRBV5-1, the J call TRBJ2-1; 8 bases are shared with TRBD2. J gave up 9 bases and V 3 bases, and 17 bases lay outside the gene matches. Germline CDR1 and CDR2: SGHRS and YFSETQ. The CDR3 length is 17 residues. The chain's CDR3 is CASSSGVRAGVKGEQFF. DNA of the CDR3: TGCGCCAGCAGCTCGGGGGTCCGAGCGGGAGTTAAGGGTGAGCAGTTCTTC.

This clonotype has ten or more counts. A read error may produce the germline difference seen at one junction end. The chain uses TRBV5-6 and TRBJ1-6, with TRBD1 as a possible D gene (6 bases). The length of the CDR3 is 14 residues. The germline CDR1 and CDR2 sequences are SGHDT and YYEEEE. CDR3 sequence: CASSLAGTNSPLNF. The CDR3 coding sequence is TGTGCCAGCAGCTTGGCGGGGACAAATTCACCCCTCAACTTT.

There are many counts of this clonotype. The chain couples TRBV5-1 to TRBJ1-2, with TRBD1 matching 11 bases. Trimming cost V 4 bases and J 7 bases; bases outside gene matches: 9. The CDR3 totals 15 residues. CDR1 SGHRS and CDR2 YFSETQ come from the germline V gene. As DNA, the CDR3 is TGCGCCAGCAGCCAGAGGACAGGGGGCCCCACTGGCTACACCTTC. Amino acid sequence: CASSQRTGGPTGYTF.

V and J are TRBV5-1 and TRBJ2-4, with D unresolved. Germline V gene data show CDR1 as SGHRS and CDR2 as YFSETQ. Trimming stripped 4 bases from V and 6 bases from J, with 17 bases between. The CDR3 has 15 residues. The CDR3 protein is CASSPTSAEPNIQYF. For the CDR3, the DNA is TGCGCCAGCAGCCCAACGTCCGCGGAGCCAAACATTCAGTACTTC.

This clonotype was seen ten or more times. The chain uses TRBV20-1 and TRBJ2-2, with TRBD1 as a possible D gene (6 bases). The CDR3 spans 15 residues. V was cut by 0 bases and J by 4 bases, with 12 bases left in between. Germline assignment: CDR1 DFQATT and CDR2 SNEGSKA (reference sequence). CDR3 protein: CSARDRAGVTGELFF. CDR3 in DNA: TGCAGTGCTAGAGATAGGGCAGGGGTCACCGGGGAGCTGTTTTTT.

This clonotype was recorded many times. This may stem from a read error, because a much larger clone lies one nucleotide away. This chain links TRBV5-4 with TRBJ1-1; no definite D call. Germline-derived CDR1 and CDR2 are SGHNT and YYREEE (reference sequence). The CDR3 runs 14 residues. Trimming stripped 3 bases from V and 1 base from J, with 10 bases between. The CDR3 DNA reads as TGTGCCAGCAGCTCACTTAGAGCGAACACTGAAGCTTTCTTT. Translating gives CASSSLRANTEAFF.

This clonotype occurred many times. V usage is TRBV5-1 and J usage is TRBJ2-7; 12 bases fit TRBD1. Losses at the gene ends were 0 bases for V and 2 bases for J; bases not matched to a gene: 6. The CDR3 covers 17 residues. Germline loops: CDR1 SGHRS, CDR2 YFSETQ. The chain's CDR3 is CASSLGGQGARAYEQYF. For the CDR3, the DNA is TGCGCCAGCAGCTTGGGGGGACAGGGGGCGCGAGCCTACGAGCAGTACTTC.

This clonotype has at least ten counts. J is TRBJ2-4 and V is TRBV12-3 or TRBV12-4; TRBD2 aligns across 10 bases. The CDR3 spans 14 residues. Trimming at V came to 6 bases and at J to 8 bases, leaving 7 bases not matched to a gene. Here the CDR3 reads CASRKAGGPDIQYF. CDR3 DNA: TGTGCCAGCAGGAAAGCGGGAGGGCCGGACATTCAGTACTTC.

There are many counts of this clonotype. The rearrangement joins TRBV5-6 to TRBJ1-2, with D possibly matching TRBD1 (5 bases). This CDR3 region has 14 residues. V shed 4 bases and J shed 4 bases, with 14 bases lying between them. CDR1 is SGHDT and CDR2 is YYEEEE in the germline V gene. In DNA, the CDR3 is TGTGCCAGCAGCCCGTACGGGACGGCCTATGGCTACACCTTC. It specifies CASSPYGTAYGYTF.

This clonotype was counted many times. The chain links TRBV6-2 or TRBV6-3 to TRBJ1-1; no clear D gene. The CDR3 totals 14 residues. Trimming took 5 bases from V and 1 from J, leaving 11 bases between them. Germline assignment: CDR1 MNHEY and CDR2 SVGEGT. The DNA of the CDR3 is TGTGCCAGCAGTAGACTTCGTGGGAACACTGAAGCTTTCTTT. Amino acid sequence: CASSRLRGNTEAFF.

CDR3 amino acids: CASLEVRDYGYTF. DNA of the CDR3: TGTGCCAGCTTAGAAGTACGGGACTATGGCTACACCTTC. This rearrangement joins TRBV7-8 to TRBJ1-2; no clear D gene. CDR1 is SGHVS, CDR2 FQNEAQ, per germline. The CDR3 contains 13 residues. The V end lost 8 bases, the J end lost 3 bases, and 13 bases lay between the germline ends.

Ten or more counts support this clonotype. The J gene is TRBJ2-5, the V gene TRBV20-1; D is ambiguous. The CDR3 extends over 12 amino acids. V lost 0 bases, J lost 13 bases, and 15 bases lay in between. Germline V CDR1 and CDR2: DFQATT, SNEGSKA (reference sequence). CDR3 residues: CSARDWADRPYF. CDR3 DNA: TGCAGTGCTAGAGATTGGGCCGATCGCCCGTACTTC.

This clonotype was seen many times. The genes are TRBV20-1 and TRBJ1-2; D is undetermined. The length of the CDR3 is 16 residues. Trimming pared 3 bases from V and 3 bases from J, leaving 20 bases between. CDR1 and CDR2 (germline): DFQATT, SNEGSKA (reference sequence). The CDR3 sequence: CSARSRGRRNDYGYTF. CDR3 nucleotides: TGCAGTGCTAGGTCGAGAGGACGGAGGAACGACTATGGCTACACCTTC.